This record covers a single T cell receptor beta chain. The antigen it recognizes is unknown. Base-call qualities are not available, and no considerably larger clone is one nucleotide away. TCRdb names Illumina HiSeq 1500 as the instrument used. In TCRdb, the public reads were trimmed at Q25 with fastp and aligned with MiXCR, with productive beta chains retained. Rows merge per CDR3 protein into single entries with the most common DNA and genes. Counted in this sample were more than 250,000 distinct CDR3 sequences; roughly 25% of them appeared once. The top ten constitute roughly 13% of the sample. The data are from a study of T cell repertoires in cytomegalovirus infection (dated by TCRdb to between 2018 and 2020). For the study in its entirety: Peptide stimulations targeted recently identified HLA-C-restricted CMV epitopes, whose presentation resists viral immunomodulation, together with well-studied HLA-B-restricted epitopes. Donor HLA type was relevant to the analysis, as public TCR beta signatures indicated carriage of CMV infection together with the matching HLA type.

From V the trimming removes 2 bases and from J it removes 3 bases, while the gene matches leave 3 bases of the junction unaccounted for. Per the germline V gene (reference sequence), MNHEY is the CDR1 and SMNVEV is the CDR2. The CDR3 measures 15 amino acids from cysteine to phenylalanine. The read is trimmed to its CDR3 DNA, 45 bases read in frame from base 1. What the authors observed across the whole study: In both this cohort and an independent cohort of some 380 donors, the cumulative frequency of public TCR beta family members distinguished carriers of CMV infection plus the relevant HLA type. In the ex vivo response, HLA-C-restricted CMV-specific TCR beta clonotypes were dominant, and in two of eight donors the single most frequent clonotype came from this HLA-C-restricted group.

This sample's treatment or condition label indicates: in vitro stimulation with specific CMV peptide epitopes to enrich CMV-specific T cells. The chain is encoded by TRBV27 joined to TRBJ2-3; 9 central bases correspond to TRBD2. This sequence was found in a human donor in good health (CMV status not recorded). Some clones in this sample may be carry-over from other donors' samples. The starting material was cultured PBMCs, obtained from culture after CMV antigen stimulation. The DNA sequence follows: TGTGCCAGCAGTTTAATTAGCGGGAGTACAGATACGCAGTATTTT. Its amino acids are CASSLISGSTDTQYF.